These 3 T cell receptor beta chains came from one sample sequenced in a study of blood T cell repertoires in COVID-19. Profiling relied on immunoSEQ multiplex PCR, and the TCRdb table lists in-frame clones only, not all of them. The sample consists of 150,000 to 200,000 clones, about 93% of them appearing once. Sequencing was performed on peripheral blood. Receptors were obtained from a woman aged 45-65 years with acute or convalescent COVID-19.

This rearrangement joins TRBV27 to TRBJ1-1, with 8 bases identical to TRBD1. V lost 5 bases and J lost 0; bases outside the gene matches: 14. This CDR3 comprises 18 residues. Per the germline V gene, CDR1 is MNHEY and CDR2 is SMNVEV (reference sequence). The CDR3 here is CASSPMTGDGGMNTEAFF. The CDR3 DNA sequence: TGTGCCAGCAGTCCCATGACAGGGGACGGGGGCATGAACACTGAAGCTTTCTTT.

This clone has a single count. The chain uses TRBV15 and TRBJ1-1, with 7 bases identical to TRBD1. From germline, CDR1 is LNHNV and CDR2 YYDKDF (reference sequence). The CDR3 totals 14 residues. With 5 bases clipped from V and 5 bases from J, the junction kept 8 bases outside the gene matches. In nucleotides, the CDR3 is TGTGCCACCAGCGTCCGACAGGGTTTAACTGAAGCTTTCTTT. Protein sequence: CATSVRQGLTEAFF.

J is TRBJ2-1 and V is TRBV27; 10 bases line up with TRBD1. There are 19 residues in the CDR3. Germline V gene sequence: CDR1 MNHEY, CDR2 SMNVEV (reference sequence). J lost 0 bases, V lost 1 base, and 9 bases had no gene match. The CDR3 bases are TGTGCCAGCAGTTTATGGGGGACAGGGGAGGGGAGCTCCTACAATGAGCAGTTCTTC. This codes for CASSLWGTGEGSSYNEQFF.